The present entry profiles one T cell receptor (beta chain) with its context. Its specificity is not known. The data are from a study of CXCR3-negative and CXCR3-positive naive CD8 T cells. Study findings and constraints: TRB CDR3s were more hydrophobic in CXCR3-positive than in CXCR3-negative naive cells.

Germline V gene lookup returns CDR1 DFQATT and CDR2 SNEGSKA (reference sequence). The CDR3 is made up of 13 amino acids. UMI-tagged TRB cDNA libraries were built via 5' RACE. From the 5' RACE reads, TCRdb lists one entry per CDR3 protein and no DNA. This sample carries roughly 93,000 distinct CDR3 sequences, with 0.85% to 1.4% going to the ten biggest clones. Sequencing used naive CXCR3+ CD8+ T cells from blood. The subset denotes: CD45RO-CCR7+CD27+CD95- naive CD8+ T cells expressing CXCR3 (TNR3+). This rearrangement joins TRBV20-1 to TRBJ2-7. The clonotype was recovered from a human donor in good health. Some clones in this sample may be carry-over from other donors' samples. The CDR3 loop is CSARFASANEQYF.